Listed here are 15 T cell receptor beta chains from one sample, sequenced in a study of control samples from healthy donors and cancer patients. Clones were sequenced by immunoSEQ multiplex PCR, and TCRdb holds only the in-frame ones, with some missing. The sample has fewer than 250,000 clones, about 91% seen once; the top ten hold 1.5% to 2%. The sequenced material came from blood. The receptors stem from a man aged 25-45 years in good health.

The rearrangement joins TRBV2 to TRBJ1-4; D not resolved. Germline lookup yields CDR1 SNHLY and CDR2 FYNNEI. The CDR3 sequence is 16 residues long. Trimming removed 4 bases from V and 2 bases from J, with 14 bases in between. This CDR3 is CASSVSDRVTNEKLFF. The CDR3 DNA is TGTGCCAGCAGTGTCTCCGACCGGGTGACTAATGAAAAACTGTTTTTT.

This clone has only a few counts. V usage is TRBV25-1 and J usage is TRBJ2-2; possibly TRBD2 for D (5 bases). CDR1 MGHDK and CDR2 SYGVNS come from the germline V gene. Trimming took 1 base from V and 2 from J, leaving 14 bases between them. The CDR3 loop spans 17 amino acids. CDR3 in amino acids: CASSESRTGYNTGELFF. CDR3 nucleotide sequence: TGTGCCAGCAGTGAATCCCGTACGGGATATAACACCGGGGAGCTGTTTTTT.

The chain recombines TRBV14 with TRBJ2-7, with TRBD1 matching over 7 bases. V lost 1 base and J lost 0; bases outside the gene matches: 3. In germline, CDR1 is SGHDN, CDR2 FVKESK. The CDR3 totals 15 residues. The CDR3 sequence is CASSQGTGASYEQYF. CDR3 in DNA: TGTGCCAGCAGCCAAGGGACAGGAGCCTCCTACGAGCAGTACTTC.

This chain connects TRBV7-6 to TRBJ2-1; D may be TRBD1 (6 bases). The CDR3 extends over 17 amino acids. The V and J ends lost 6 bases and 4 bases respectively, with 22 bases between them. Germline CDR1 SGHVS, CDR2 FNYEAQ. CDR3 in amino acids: CASSKRTGQGVYNEQFF. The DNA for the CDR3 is TGTGCCAGCAGTAAAAGGACGGGACAAGGTGTTTACAATGAGCAGTTCTTC. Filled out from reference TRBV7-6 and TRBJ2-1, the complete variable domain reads GAGVSQSPRYKVTKRGQDVALRCDPISGHVSLYWYRQALGQGPEFLTYFNYEAQQDKSGLPNDRFSAERPEGSISTLTIQRTEQRDSAMYRCASSKRTGQGVYNEQFFGPGTRLTVL.

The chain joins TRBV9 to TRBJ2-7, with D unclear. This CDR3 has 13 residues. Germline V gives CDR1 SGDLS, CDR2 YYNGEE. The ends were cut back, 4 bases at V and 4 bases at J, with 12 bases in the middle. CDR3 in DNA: TGTGCCAGCAGCCCAAGTTCAGGTTACGAGCAGTACTTC. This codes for CASSPSSGYEQYF.

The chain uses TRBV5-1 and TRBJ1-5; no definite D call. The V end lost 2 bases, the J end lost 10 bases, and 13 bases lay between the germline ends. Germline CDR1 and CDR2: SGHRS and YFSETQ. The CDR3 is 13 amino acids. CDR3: CASSFDPEYPQHF. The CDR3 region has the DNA TGCGCCAGCAGCTTTGACCCCGAGTATCCCCAGCATTTT.

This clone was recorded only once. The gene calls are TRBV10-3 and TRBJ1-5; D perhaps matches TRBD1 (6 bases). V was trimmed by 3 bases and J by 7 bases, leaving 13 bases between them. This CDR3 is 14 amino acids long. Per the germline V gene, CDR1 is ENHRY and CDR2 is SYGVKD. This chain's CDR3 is CAISDLGAGQPQHF. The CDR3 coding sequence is TGTGCCATCAGTGATCTGGGGGCAGGGCAGCCCCAGCATTTT.

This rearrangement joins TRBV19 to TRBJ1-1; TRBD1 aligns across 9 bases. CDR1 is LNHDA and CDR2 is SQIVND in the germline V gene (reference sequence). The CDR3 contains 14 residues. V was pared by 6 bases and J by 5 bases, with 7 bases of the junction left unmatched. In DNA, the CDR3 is TGTGCCAGTAGCTCCGGGACAGGGCTAACTGAAGCTTTCTTT. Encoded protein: CASSSGTGLTEAFF. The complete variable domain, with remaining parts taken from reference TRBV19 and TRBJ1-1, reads DGGITQSPKYLFRKEGQNVTLSCEQNLNHDAMYWYRQDPGQGLRLIYYSQIVNDFQKGDIAEGYSVSREKKESFPLTVTSAQKNPTAFYLCASSSGTGLTEAFFGQGTRLTVV.

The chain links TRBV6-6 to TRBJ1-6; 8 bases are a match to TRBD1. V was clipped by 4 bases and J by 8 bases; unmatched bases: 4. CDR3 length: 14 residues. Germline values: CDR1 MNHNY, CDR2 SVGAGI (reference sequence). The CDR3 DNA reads TGTGCCAGCAGTTGGACAGGGACGGATTCACCCCTCCACTTT. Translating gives CASSWTGTDSPLHF.

The CDR3 protein is CAWSTRGARSPLHF. The CDR3 nucleotides read TGTGCCTGGAGTACCCGGGGGGCGAGATCACCCCTCCACTTT. The V gene is TRBV30, the J gene TRBJ1-6, with D perhaps TRBD1 (6 bases). V was trimmed by 2 bases and J by 10 bases, leaving 15 bases between them. The CDR3 has 14 amino acids. Germline V gives CDR1 GTSNPN, CDR2 SVGIG (reference sequence).

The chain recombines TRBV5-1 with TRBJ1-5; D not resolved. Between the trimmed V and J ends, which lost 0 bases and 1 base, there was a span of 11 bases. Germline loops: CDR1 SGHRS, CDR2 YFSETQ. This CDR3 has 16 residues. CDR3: CASSLGPLASNQPQHF. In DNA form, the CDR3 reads TGCGCCAGCAGCTTGGGGCCATTGGCAAGCAATCAGCCCCAGCATTTT. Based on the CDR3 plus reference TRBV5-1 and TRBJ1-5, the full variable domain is KAGVTQTPRYLIKTRGQQVTLSCSPISGHRSVSWYQQTPGQGLQFLFEYFSETQRNKGNFPGRFSGRQFSNSRSEMNVSTLELGDSALYLCASSLGPLASNQPQHFGDGTRLSIL.

The CDR3 spells CAWRVGNSPLHF. The CDR3 DNA is TGTGCCTGGAGGGTAGGAAATTCACCCCTCCACTTT. The genes are TRBV30 and TRBJ1-6, with D uncertain. Trimming took off 3 bases at V and 7 bases at J, with 7 bases between the two ends. Germline values: CDR1 GTSNPN, CDR2 SVGIG (reference sequence). This CDR3 region has 12 residues.

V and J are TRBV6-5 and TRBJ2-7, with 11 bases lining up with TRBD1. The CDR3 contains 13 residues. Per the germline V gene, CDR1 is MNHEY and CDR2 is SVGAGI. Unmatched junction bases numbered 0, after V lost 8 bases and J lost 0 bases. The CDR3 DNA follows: TGTGCCAGCGGACAGGGGGCCTCCTACGAGCAGTACTTC. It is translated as CASGQGASYEQYF.

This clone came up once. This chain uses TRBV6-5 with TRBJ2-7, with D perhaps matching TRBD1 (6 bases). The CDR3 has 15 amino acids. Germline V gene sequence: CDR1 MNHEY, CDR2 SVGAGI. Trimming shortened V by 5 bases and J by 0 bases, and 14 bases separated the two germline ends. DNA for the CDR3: TGTGCCAGCAGTCTCCTCGACAGGAGCTCCTACGAGCAGTACTTC. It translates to CASSLLDRSSYEQYF.

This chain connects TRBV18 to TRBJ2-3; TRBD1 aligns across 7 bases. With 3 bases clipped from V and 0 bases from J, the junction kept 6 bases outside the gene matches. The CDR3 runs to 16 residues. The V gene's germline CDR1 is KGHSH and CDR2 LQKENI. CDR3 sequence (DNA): TGTGCCAGCTCACCCGCCGGGACAGCGAGCACAGATACGCAGTATTTT. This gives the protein CASSPAGTASTDTQYF. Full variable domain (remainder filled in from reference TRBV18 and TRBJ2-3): NAGVMQNPRHLVRRRGQEARLRCSPMKGHSHVYWYRQLPEEGLKFMVYLQKENIIDESGMPKERFSAEFPKEGPSILRIQQVVRGDSAAYFCASSPAGTASTDTQYFGPGTRLTVL.